A selection of T cell receptor beta chains follows, all from one sample in a study of CD8 T cells in ankylosing spondylitis. From the 5' RACE reads, TCRdb called clonotypes with MiXCR, one entry per CDR3 protein. The sample has approximately 540,000 distinct CDR3 sequences, 9.5% to 15% seen once. Sequences were obtained from blood, either unsorted or a sorted T cell fraction (not recorded which). These receptors were obtained from a male donor with ankylosing spondylitis. Both conserved end residues are part of each CDR3. Fields, in order: clone size, V gene, J gene, D gene, CDR3 protein, CDR3 DNA. D genes are given only for firm matches. The listing skips clone size in some rows; elsewhere it reads once, few, many or a size class.

abundance: few; v_gene: TRBV10-3; j_gene: TRBJ2-7; d_gene: NA; CDR3aa: CAISSGPSYEQYF; CDR3nt: TGTGCCATCTCCAGCGGTCCCTCCTACGAGCAGTACTTC
abundance: many; v_gene: TRBV29-1; j_gene: TRBJ2-5; d_gene: TRBD2; CDR3aa: CSGGLAGETQYF; CDR3nt: TGCAGCGGAGGACTAGCGGGAGAGACCCAGTACTTC
abundance: few; v_gene: TRBV7-8; j_gene: TRBJ2-2; d_gene: NA; CDR3aa: CASSNSRVRNTGELFF; CDR3nt: TGTGCCAGCAGCAATTCCAGGGTGCGGAACACCGGGGAGCTGTTTTTT
abundance: NA; v_gene: TRBV11-1; j_gene: TRBJ2-1; d_gene: NA; CDR3aa: CASSLRPRLGWRGEQFF; CDR3nt: TGTGCCAGCAGCCTACGGCCGAGGCTGGGGTGGAGGGGTGAGCAGTTCTTC
abundance: NA; v_gene: TRBV11-2; j_gene: TRBJ1-5; d_gene: NA; CDR3aa: CASSLDGRGTQPQHF; CDR3nt: TGTGCCAGCAGCTTAGATGGCAGGGGTACTCAGCCCCAGCATTTT
abundance: NA; v_gene: TRBV20-1; j_gene: TRBJ2-2; d_gene: TRBD1; CDR3aa: CSASLRQGAGELFF; CDR3nt: TGCAGTGCTAGTCTCCGTCAGGGGGCCGGGGAGCTGTTTTTT
abundance: few; v_gene: TRBV7-2; j_gene: TRBJ2-6; d_gene: NA; CDR3aa: CASSLGARVPGANVLTF; CDR3nt: TGTGCCAGCAGCTTAGGGGCCAGGGTGCCTGGGGCCAACGTCCTGACTTTC
abundance: many; v_gene: TRBV5-1; j_gene: TRBJ1-1; d_gene: NA; CDR3aa: CASSSRVNTEAFF; CDR3nt: TGCGCCAGCAGCTCTAGGGTGAACACTGAAGCTTTCTTT
abundance: NA; v_gene: TRBV7-8; j_gene: TRBJ2-5; d_gene: TRBD2; CDR3aa: CASSLALGLGSGETQYF; CDR3nt: TGTGCCAGCAGCTTAGCTTTGGGACTAGGATCGGGAGAGACCCAGTACTTC
abundance: NA; v_gene: TRBV5-1; j_gene: TRBJ2-3; d_gene: NA; CDR3aa: CASSSLPGFSTDTQYF; CDR3nt: TGCGCCAGCAGCTCCTTACCAGGGTTTAGCACAGATACGCAGTATTTT
abundance: NA; v_gene: TRBV20-1; j_gene: TRBJ1-2; d_gene: NA; CDR3aa: CSARDRRWSAANYGYTF; CDR3nt: TGCAGTGCTAGAGATCGGAGATGGTCCGCAGCCAACTATGGCTACACCTTC
abundance: few; v_gene: TRBV24-1; j_gene: TRBJ2-2; d_gene: NA; CDR3aa: CATSEIANTGELFF; CDR3nt: TGTGCCACCAGTGAAATCGCGAACACCGGGGAGCTGTTTTTT
abundance: few; v_gene: TRBV12-3/TRBV12-4; j_gene: TRBJ2-5; d_gene: TRBD1; CDR3aa: CASSFGQGVETQYF; CDR3nt: TGTGCCAGCAGTTTCGGACAGGGTGTAGAGACCCAGTACTTC
abundance: few; v_gene: TRBV29-1; j_gene: TRBJ1-2; d_gene: TRBD1; CDR3aa: CSVSLGQVYGYTF; CDR3nt: TGCAGCGTTTCCCTCGGACAGGTCTATGGCTACACCTTC
abundance: NA; v_gene: TRBV24-1; j_gene: TRBJ2-7; d_gene: NA; CDR3aa: CATSDSRLAYEQYF; CDR3nt: TGTGCCACCAGTGATTCAAGACTAGCCTACGAGCAGTACTTC
abundance: NA; v_gene: TRBV7-9; j_gene: TRBJ2-4; d_gene: TRBD2; CDR3aa: CVSGAKNIQYF; CDR3nt: TGTGTTAGCGGGGCCAAAAACATTCAGTACTTC
abundance: many; v_gene: TRBV9; j_gene: TRBJ2-4; d_gene: TRBD2; CDR3aa: CASSVGLADTIAKNIQYF; CDR3nt: TGTGCCAGCAGCGTAGGGCTAGCGGACACAATAGCCAAAAACATTCAGTACTTC
abundance: NA; v_gene: TRBV11-3; j_gene: TRBJ2-1; d_gene: TRBD2; CDR3aa: CASSLDGGGEEQFF; CDR3nt: TGTGCCAGCAGCTTAGACGGGGGAGGGGAAGAGCAGTTCTTC
abundance: NA; v_gene: TRBV11-2; j_gene: TRBJ1-2; d_gene: NA; CDR3aa: CASSLREGAFYGYTF; CDR3nt: TGTGCCAGCAGCTTAAGAGAAGGGGCCTTCTATGGCTACACCTTC
abundance: few; v_gene: TRBV10-1; j_gene: TRBJ2-1; d_gene: NA; CDR3aa: CASSEHRYNEQFF; CDR3nt: TGCGCCAGCAGTGAACACCGCTACAATGAGCAGTTCTTC
abundance: few; v_gene: TRBV7-2; j_gene: TRBJ2-1; d_gene: TRBD1; CDR3aa: CASSLGGTGSNEQFF; CDR3nt: TGTGCCAGCAGCTTGGGGGGGACAGGGTCGAATGAGCAGTTCTTC
abundance: many; v_gene: TRBV6-5; j_gene: TRBJ2-7; d_gene: TRBD2; CDR3aa: CASSYSWTSGGEQYF; CDR3nt: TGTGCCAGCAGTTACTCGTGGACTAGCGGAGGCGAGCAGTACTTC
abundance: few; v_gene: TRBV24-1; j_gene: TRBJ2-2; d_gene: NA; CDR3aa: CATSDRRRAGGTGELFF; CDR3nt: TGTGCCACCAGTGATCGGCGACGGGCCGGGGGCACCGGGGAGCTGTTTTTT
abundance: few; v_gene: TRBV10-2; j_gene: TRBJ2-7; d_gene: TRBD2; CDR3aa: CASSVLAGDRYEQYF; CDR3nt: TGCGCCAGCAGTGTCCTAGCGGGAGACAGATACGAGCAGTACTTC
abundance: NA; v_gene: TRBV5-1; j_gene: TRBJ2-7; d_gene: NA; CDR3aa: CASSLDPTGTLPYEQYF; CDR3nt: TGCGCCAGCAGCTTGGACCCCACCGGGACCCTGCCCTACGAGCAGTACTTC
abundance: NA; v_gene: TRBV7-9; j_gene: TRBJ1-2; d_gene: NA; CDR3aa: CASTAPEGLGINGYTF; CDR3nt: TGTGCCAGCACCGCCCCCGAGGGCCTGGGGATTAATGGCTACACCTTC
abundance: NA; v_gene: TRBV19; j_gene: TRBJ1-1; d_gene: NA; CDR3aa: CASSGGDTEAFF; CDR3nt: TGTGCCAGTAGTGGTGGGGACACTGAAGCTTTCTTT
abundance: NA; v_gene: TRBV29-1; j_gene: TRBJ1-6; d_gene: NA; CDR3aa: CSVRPGTRTNSPLHF; CDR3nt: TGCAGCGTTCGTCCCGGGACAAGAACTAATTCACCCCTCCACTTT
abundance: once; v_gene: TRBV7-9; j_gene: TRBJ2-3; d_gene: TRBD1; CDR3aa: CASRTDRGSDTQYF; CDR3nt: TGTGCCAGCAGGACGGACAGGGGTAGTGATACGCAGTATTTT
abundance: NA; v_gene: TRBV6-2/TRBV6-3; j_gene: TRBJ2-1; d_gene: NA; CDR3aa: CASSYSTLVHEQFF; CDR3nt: TGTGCCAGCAGTTACTCGACACTAGTCCATGAGCAGTTCTTC
abundance: many; v_gene: TRBV20-1; j_gene: TRBJ2-5; d_gene: TRBD2; CDR3aa: CSGLAGDPMSRSETQYF; CDR3nt: TGCAGTGGGCTAGCGGGAGACCCGATGTCTAGATCCGAGACCCAGTACTTC
abundance: medium-sized; v_gene: TRBV12-3/TRBV12-4; j_gene: TRBJ2-7; d_gene: NA; CDR3aa: CASSLMDEQYF; CDR3nt: TGTGCCAGCAGTTTAATGGACGAGCAGTACTTC
abundance: few; v_gene: TRBV2; j_gene: TRBJ1-1; d_gene: TRBD1; CDR3aa: CASRPGQGVSEAFF; CDR3nt: TGTGCCAGCAGGCCGGGACAGGGAGTCTCTGAAGCTTTCTTT
abundance: many; v_gene: TRBV12-3/TRBV12-4; j_gene: TRBJ2-2; d_gene: TRBD2; CDR3aa: CASSLGLAGTGELFF; CDR3nt: TGTGCCAGCAGTTTGGGACTAGCGGGCACCGGGGAGCTGTTTTTT
abundance: few; v_gene: TRBV7-9; j_gene: TRBJ2-1; d_gene: NA; CDR3aa: CASTPFAIGNNEQFF; CDR3nt: TGTGCCAGCACCCCTTTTGCAATCGGGAACAATGAGCAGTTCTTC
abundance: many; v_gene: TRBV5-1; j_gene: TRBJ1-3; d_gene: TRBD1; CDR3aa: CASSLSGQISGNTIYF; CDR3nt: TGCGCCAGCAGCTTGTCGGGACAGATCTCTGGAAACACCATATATTTT
abundance: few; v_gene: TRBV29-1; j_gene: TRBJ1-1; d_gene: NA; CDR3aa: CSVDSMNTEAFF; CDR3nt: TGCAGCGTGGACAGCATGAACACTGAAGCTTTCTTT
abundance: NA; v_gene: TRBV24-1; j_gene: TRBJ1-1; d_gene: NA; CDR3aa: CAAKRASDTEAFF; CDR3nt: TGTGCCGCTAAAAGGGCCTCGGACACTGAAGCTTTCTTT
abundance: NA; v_gene: TRBV9; j_gene: TRBJ2-5; d_gene: NA; CDR3aa: CASSRGGGEETQYF; CDR3nt: TGTGCCAGCAGCAGAGGAGGCGGGGAAGAGACCCAGTACTTC
abundance: few; v_gene: TRBV5-1; j_gene: TRBJ2-2; d_gene: TRBD2; CDR3aa: CASSKQLAGPNTGELFF; CDR3nt: TGCGCCAGCAGCAAGCAGTTAGCGGGTCCGAACACCGGGGAGCTGTTTTTT
abundance: few; v_gene: TRBV4-2; j_gene: TRBJ2-1; d_gene: NA; CDR3aa: CASSQRAGSLAYNEQFF; CDR3nt: TGTGCCAGCAGCCAACGCGCAGGGTCTCTAGCCTACAATGAGCAGTTCTTC
abundance: NA; v_gene: TRBV2; j_gene: TRBJ2-6; d_gene: TRBD1; CDR3aa: CASSPKREGQGARGANVLTF; CDR3nt: TGTGCCAGCAGTCCAAAGCGGGAGGGACAGGGGGCTAGAGGGGCCAACGTCCTGACTTTC
abundance: NA; v_gene: TRBV5-1; j_gene: TRBJ1-1; d_gene: NA; CDR3aa: CASSLLTGHMNTEAFF; CDR3nt: TGCGCCAGCAGCCTCCTGACAGGACACATGAACACTGAAGCTTTCTTT
abundance: few; v_gene: TRBV29-1; j_gene: TRBJ2-1; d_gene: TRBD2; CDR3aa: CSVGREGSYNEQFF; CDR3nt: TGCAGCGTTGGACGGGAGGGATCCTACAATGAGCAGTTCTTC
abundance: few; v_gene: TRBV24-1; j_gene: TRBJ2-3; d_gene: NA; CDR3aa: CATSDLQGRSSPDTQYF; CDR3nt: TGTGCCACCAGTGATTTGCAGGGCAGGAGTTCCCCAGATACGCAGTATTTT
abundance: NA; v_gene: TRBV12-3/TRBV12-4; j_gene: TRBJ1-1; d_gene: NA; CDR3aa: CASSLAGGKGTEAFF; CDR3nt: TGTGCCAGCAGTTTAGCGGGGGGCAAGGGCACTGAAGCTTTCTTT
abundance: few; v_gene: TRBV12-3/TRBV12-4; j_gene: TRBJ2-7; d_gene: TRBD2; CDR3aa: CASSKLAHEQYF; CDR3nt: TGTGCCAGCAGTAAACTAGCGCACGAGCAGTACTTC
abundance: many; v_gene: TRBV12-3/TRBV12-4; j_gene: TRBJ1-1; d_gene: NA; CDR3aa: CASSWGRGRMNTEAFF; CDR3nt: TGTGCCAGCAGTTGGGGGAGGGGCAGGATGAACACTGAAGCTTTCTTT
abundance: once; v_gene: TRBV18; j_gene: TRBJ1-1; d_gene: NA; CDR3aa: CASSPPSGGVGEAFF; CDR3nt: TGTGCCAGCTCACCACCGTCTGGAGGGGTCGGAGAAGCTTTCTTT
abundance: NA; v_gene: TRBV10-1; j_gene: TRBJ2-2; d_gene: TRBD2; CDR3aa: CASSQGLAGKPNTGELFF; CDR3nt: TGCGCCAGCAGCCAAGGACTAGCGGGTAAACCGAACACCGGGGAGCTGTTTTTT
abundance: few; v_gene: TRBV21-1; j_gene: TRBJ2-7; d_gene: NA; CDR3aa: CASSKVPDGGTGAYEQYF; CDR3nt: TGTGCCAGCAGCAAAGTCCCCGATGGGGGGACAGGGGCCTACGAGCAGTACTTC
abundance: few; v_gene: TRBV4-1; j_gene: TRBJ2-6; d_gene: NA; CDR3aa: CASSQEFHTPPGANVLTF; CDR3nt: TGCGCCAGCAGCCAAGAATTTCACACCCCCCCTGGGGCCAACGTCCTGACTTTC